This T cell receptor beta chain came from a study of response to subunit inactivated influenza vaccine. TCRdb fed the RT-PCR reads into MiXCR, producing one record per CDR3 protein. This repertoire shows approximately 500,000 distinct CDR3 sequences, less than 15% found once; its top ten account for roughly 10%. Study observations and caveats: The authors suggested that every seasonal influenza vaccination recruits few new T cells.

The CDR3 loop spans 14 amino acids. The germline V and J ends were trimmed by 3 bases and 9 bases, with 19 bases remaining between them. Germline V gene lookup returns CDR1 SGHRS and CDR2 YFSETQ. This clonotype was found a few times. Antigen specificity is unknown. Sequenced material: PBMCs from blood, taken 12 days after vaccination. This receptor was taken from a middle-aged man who received an inactivated influenza vaccine. J is TRBJ2-7 and V is TRBV5-1; no clear D. CDR3 in amino acids: CASSSTRPAGGQYF. The CDR3 DNA follows: TGCGCCAGCAGCTCCACGAGACCGGCCGGCGGGCAGTACTTC.